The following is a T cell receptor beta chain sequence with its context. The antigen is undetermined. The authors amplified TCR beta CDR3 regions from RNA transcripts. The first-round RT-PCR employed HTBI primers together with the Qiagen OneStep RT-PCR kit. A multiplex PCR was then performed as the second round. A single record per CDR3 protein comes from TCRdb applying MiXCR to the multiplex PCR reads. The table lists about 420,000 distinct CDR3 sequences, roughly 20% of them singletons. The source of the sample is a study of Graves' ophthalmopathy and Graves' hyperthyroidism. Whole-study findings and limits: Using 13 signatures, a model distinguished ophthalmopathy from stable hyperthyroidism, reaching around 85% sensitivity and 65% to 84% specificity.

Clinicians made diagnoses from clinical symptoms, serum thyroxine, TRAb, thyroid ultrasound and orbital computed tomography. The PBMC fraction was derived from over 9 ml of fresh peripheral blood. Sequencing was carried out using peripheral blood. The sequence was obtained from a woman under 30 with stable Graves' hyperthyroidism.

The CDR3 nucleotides are TGTGCCAGCAGCTGGGGCGGGAGTGGGAATGAGCAGTTCTTC. It codes for CASSWGGSGNEQFF. The chain links TRBV12-3 or TRBV12-4 to TRBJ2-1, with TRBD2 identical over 7 bases. V was pared by 6 bases and J by 7 bases, with 9 bases of the junction left unmatched. This CDR3 has 14 amino acids.